One and the same sample provided the 4 T cell receptor beta chains below, sequenced in a study of shared clonotypes between healthy human individuals. The data were produced by immunoSEQ multiplex PCR, yet TCRdb's version contains in-frame clones alone and is incomplete. This sample has some 650,000 clones; approximately 97% occur once, and the top ten carry 0.055% to 0.07%. The sample comprised naive CD4+ T cells sorted from blood. Noted subset: CD45RA+ positively selected. All receptors come from a woman aged 25 to 45 in good health.

The rearrangement joins TRBV30 to TRBJ1-4; no clear D. V lost 3 bases and J lost 8, with 13 bases in between. CDR3 size: 13 residues. Germline-derived CDR1 and CDR2 are GTSNPN and SVGIG (reference sequence). The CDR3 DNA reads TGTGCCTGGAGCGGGCCGGGAAGCGAAAAACTGTTTTTT. Translated: CAWSGPGSEKLFF.

The V gene is TRBV30, the J gene TRBJ1-5; D remains ambiguous. Germline V gives CDR1 GTSNPN, CDR2 SVGIG (reference sequence). V was cut by 2 bases and J by 4 bases, with 18 bases left in between. This CDR3 is built from 16 residues. The CDR3, as DNA: TGTGCCTGGAGTTCCTCTGTTCGGGCCGAAAATCAGCCCCAGCATTTT. Protein sequence: CAWSSSVRAENQPQHF.

The rearrangement uses TRBV28 and TRBJ2-3, with 9 positions matching TRBD2. Germline assignment: CDR1 MDHEN and CDR2 SYDVKM. This CDR3 spans 15 amino acids. V lost 7 bases, J lost 5 bases, and 10 bases stayed unmatched. CDR3 protein: CASTQIAGAVDTQYF. CDR3 sequence (DNA): TGTGCCAGCACCCAAATAGCGGGAGCGGTAGATACGCAGTATTTT. Using reference TRBV28 and TRBJ2-3 for the parts outside the CDR3, the full variable domain is DVKVTQSSRYLVKRTGEKVFLECVQDMDHENMFWYRQDPGLGLRLIYFSYDVKMKEKGDIPEGYSVSREKKERFSLILESASTNQTSMYLCASTQIAGAVDTQYFGPGTRLTVL.

Details on this clone: The same CDR3 also results from other DNA sequences found in this sample. The chain carries TRBV19 and TRBJ1-5, with 9 nucleotides matching TRBD1. The CDR3 loop spans 14 amino acids. The junction had 2 bases not matched to a gene; V was cut back by 4 bases and J by 4 bases. CDR1 and CDR2 from the germline V gene are LNHDA and SQIVND (reference sequence). The CDR3 coding sequence is TGTGCCAGTAGTAACGGACAGGGGAATCAGCCCCAGCATTTT. It translates to CASSNGQGNQPQHF.